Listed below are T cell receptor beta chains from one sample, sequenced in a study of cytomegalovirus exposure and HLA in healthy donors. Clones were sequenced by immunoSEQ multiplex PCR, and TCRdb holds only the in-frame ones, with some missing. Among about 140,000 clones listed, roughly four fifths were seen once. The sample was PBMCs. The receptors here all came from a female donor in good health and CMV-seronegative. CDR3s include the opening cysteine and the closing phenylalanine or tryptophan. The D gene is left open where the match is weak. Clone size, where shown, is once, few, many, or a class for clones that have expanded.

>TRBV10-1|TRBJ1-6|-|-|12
TGCGCCAGCAGTACAGGGAATTCACCCCTCCACTTT
CASSTGNSPLHF
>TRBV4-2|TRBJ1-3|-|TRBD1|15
TGTGCCAGCAGCCAAGACGCGACAGGGTGGAACACCATATATTTT
CASSQDATGWNTIYF
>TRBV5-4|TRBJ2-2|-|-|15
TGTGCCAGCAGCTTGGCGGCGGGGCTGGCCGGGGAGCTGTTTTTT
CASSLAAGLAGELFF
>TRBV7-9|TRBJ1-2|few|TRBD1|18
TGTGCCAGCAGCCCACTACAGGGGACGGATCGATGGAGGAGCGGCTACACCTTC
CASSPLQGTDRWRSGYTF
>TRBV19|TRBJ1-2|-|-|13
TGTGCCAGTAGTCCTGGGGGCGCGGTTGGCTACACCTTC
CASSPGGAVGYTF
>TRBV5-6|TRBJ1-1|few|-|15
TGTGCCAGCAGCTTCTTGAGGCTTCGGGGGACTGAAGCTTTCTTT
CASSFLRLRGTEAFF
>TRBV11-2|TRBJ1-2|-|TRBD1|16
TGTGCCAGCAGCTTAGCTGGACAGGGTGGTAACTATGGCTACACCTTC
CASSLAGQGGNYGYTF
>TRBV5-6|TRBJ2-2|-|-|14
TGTGCCAGCAGCTTGAGAGGGTACACCGGGGAGCTGTTTTTT
CASSLRGYTGELFF
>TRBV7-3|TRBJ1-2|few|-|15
TGTGCCAGCAGCGCGGGGGACGGGCTCAACTATGGCTACACCTTC
CASSAGDGLNYGYTF
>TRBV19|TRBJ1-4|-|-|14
TGTGCCAGTAGCTCAACAACAACTAATGAAAAACTGTTTTTT
CASSSTTTNEKLFF
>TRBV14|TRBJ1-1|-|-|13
TGTGCCAGCAGCCAAGTGCTCGGGACTGAAGCTTTCTTT
CASSQVLGTEAFF
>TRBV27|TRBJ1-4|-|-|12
TGTGCCTCGGGGTGGGAGGGGGAAAAACTGTTTTTT
CASGWEGEKLFF
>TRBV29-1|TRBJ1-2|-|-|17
TGCAGCGTTGAGGACCTTACAGGGTTCCAGGGTAACTATGGCTACACCTTC
CSVEDLTGFQGNYGYTF
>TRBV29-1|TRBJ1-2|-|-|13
TGCAGCATTCTCCGGCAGGGCGTCGATGACTACACCTTC
CSILRQGVDDYTF
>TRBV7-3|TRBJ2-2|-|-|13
TGTGCCAGCAGCCCCCCCCACGGCGGGGAGCTGTTTTTT
CASSPPHGGELFF
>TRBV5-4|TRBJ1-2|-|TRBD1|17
TGTGCCAGCAGCTTGGGGGGGACAGGCCTACTTGACTATGGCTACACCTTC
CASSLGGTGLLDYGYTF
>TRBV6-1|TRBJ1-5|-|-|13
TGTGCCAGCAGTGAGGGAGGCAATCAGCCCCAGCATTTT
CASSEGGNQPQHF
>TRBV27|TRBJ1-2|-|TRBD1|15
TGTGCCAGCAGTATGGTGGGACAGGGAAACTATGGCTACACCTTC
CASSMVGQGNYGYTF
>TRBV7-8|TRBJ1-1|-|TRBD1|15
TGTGCCAGCAGCTTCTTGACAGGGTCTCTCGCCGAAGCTTTCTTT
CASSFLTGSLAEAFF
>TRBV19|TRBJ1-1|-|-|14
TGTGCCAGTAGTATTTTAGAAGGGGACACTGAAGCTTTCTTT
CASSILEGDTEAFF
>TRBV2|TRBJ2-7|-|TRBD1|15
TGTGCCAGCAGTAAAAGCCGGACAGGGACCTACGAGCAGTACTTC
CASSKSRTGTYEQYF
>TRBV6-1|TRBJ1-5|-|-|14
TGTGCCAGCAGTCAAAAGGGGGTAAGCCAGCCCCAGCATTTT
CASSQKGVSQPQHF
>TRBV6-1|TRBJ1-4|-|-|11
TGTGCCAGCAGTTACAACGAAAAACTGTTTTTT
CASSYNEKLFF
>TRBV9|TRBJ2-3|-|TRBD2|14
TGTGCCAGCAGCGGAGCGGGGGGCACAGATACGCAGTATTTT
CASSGAGGTDTQYF
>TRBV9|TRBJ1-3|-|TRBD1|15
TGTGCCAGCAGCGCGGGACAGAGCTCTGGAAACACCATATATTTT
CASSAGQSSGNTIYF
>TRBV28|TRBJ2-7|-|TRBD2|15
TGTGCCAGCAGCCGCCTGACTAGCGGGACCTACGAGCAGTACTTC
CASSRLTSGTYEQYF
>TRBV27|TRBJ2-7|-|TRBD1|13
TGTGCCAGCAGCTGGGACAGCACCTACGAGCAGTACTTC
CASSWDSTYEQYF
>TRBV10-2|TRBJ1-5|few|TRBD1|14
TGCGCCAGCAGTACACAGGGGGGCAATCAGCCCCAGCATTTT
CASSTQGGNQPQHF
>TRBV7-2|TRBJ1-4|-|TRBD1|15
TGTGCCAGCAGCTCCTACAGGGGTGCTAATGAAAAACTGTTTTTT
CASSSYRGANEKLFF
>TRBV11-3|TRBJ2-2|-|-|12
TGTGCCAGCAGCTTGCGCGGGGGGGAGCTGTTTTTT
CASSLRGGELFF
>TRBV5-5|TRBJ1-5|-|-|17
TGTGCCAGCAGCTTGAGATCAGGGGACTATAGCAATCAGCCCCAGCATTTT
CASSLRSGDYSNQPQHF
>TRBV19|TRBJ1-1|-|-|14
TGTGCCAGTAGCCTCCTGTCCGCGAGAACTGAAGCTTTCTTT
CASSLLSARTEAFF
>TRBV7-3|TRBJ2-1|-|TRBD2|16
TGTGCCAGCAGCTTGACTAGCGGGGGGGCCCTCTTTGAGCAGTTCTTC
CASSLTSGGALFEQFF
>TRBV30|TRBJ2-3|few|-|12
TGTGCCTGGAGTGGAACTCCAGATACGCAGTATTTT
CAWSGTPDTQYF
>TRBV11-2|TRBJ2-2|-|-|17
TGTGCCAGCAGCTTAGTTACAGGGAGAAGGCGGACCGGGGAGCTGTTTTTT
CASSLVTGRRRTGELFF
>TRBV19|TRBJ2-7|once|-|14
TGTGCCAGTAGTTCGGCCAGGGGAACCTACGAGCAGTACTTC
CASSSARGTYEQYF
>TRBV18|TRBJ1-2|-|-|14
TGTGCCAGCTCACCACCCGGGATTAACTATGGCTACACCTTC
CASSPPGINYGYTF
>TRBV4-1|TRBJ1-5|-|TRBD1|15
TGCGCCAGCAGGGAAGGGCAGGGGGGCAATCAGCCCCAGCATTTT
CASREGQGGNQPQHF
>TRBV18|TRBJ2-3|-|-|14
TGTGCCAGCTCACCACCCGACACACCAGATACGCAGTATTTT
CASSPPDTPDTQYF
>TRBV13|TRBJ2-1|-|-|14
TGTGCCACCCTAAAGGGGGGGGGCCTTAGTGAGCAGTTCTTC
CATLKGGGLSEQFF
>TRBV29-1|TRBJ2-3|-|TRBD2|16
TGCAGCGTTCCTTTACGAGCACTAGCGGCCGGAGATACGCAGTATTTT
CSVPLRALAAGDTQYF
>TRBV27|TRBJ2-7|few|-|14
TGTGCCAGCAGCCCCGTTGGAGCCCATTACGAGCAGTACTTC
CASSPVGAHYEQYF
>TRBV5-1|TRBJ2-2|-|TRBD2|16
TGCGCCAGCAGCCAAGGGGCTAGCGGGAACACCGGGGAGCTGTTTTTT
CASSQGASGNTGELFF
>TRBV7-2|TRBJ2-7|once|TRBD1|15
TGTGCCAGCAACATACCCGGACAGGGGGTGTACGAGCAGTACTTC
CASNIPGQGVYEQYF
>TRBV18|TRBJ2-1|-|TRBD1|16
TGTGCCAGCTCACCCGGGACAGGGAGTTACTACAATGAGCAGTTCTTC
CASSPGTGSYYNEQFF
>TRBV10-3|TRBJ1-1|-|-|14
TGTGCCATCAGTGAGTCCAGGGAGGTCACTGAAGCTTTCTTT
CAISESREVTEAFF
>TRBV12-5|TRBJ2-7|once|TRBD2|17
TGTGCTAGTGGTTTGGACGTTACAGCGGGAGGTACCTACGAGCAGTACTTC
CASGLDVTAGGTYEQYF
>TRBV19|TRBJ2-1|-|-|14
TGTGCCAGTAGTATAGGGCTCCTTTACAATGAGCAGTTCTTC
CASSIGLLYNEQFF
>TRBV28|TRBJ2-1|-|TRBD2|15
TGTGCCAGCAGTTTACCCCGGGGACTAGCTTTTGAGCAGTTCTTC
CASSLPRGLAFEQFF
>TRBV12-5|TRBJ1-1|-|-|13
TGTGCTAGTGGTAATACACAGAACACTGAAGCTTTCTTT
CASGNTQNTEAFF
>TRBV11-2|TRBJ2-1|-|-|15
TGTGCCAGCAGCTTATTCGGGGGTCAGGTCAATGAGCAGTTCTTC
CASSLFGGQVNEQFF
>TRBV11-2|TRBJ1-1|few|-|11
TGTGCCAGCAGCTTATCCTCTGAAGCTTTCTTT
CASSLSSEAFF
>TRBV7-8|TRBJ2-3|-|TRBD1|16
TGTGCCAGCAGCTTAGCCGGGACAGGGGGCGCGGATACGCAGTATTTT
CASSLAGTGGADTQYF
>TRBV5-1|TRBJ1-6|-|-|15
TGCGCCAGCAGCGATAACGCAGGGGACGGTTCACCCCTCCACTTT
CASSDNAGDGSPLHF
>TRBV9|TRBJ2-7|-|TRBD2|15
TGTGCCAGCAGCGTAGCGCCTAGCGGGATCTACGAGCAGTACTTC
CASSVAPSGIYEQYF